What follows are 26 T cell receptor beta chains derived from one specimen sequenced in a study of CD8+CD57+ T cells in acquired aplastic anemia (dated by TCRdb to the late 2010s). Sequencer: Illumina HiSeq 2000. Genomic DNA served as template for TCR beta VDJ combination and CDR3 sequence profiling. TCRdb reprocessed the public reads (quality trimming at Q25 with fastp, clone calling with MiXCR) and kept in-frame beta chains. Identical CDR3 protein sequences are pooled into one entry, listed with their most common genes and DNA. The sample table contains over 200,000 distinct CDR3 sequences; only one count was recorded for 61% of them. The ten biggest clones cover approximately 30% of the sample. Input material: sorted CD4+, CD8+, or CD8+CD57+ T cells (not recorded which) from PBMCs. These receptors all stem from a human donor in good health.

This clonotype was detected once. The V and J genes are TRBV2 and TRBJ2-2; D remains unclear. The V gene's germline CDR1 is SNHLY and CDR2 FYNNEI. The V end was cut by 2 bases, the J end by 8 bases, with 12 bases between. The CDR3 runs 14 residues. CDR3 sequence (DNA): TGTGCCAGCAGTGAAACCGGGTCCCTGGGGGAGCTGTTTTTT. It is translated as CASSETGSLGELFF. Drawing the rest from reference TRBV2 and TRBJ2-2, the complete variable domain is EPEVTQTPSHQVTQMGQEVILRCVPISNHLYFYWYRQILGQKVEFLVSFYNNEISEKSEIFDDQFSVERPDGSNFTLKIRSTKLEDSAMYFCASSETGSLGELFFGEGSRLTVL.

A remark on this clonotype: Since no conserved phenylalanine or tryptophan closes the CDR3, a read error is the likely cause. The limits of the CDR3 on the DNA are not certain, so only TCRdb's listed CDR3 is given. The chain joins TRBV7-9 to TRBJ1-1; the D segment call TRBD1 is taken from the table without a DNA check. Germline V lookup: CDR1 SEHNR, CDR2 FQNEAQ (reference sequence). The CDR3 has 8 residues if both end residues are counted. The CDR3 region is CASSLPGQ.

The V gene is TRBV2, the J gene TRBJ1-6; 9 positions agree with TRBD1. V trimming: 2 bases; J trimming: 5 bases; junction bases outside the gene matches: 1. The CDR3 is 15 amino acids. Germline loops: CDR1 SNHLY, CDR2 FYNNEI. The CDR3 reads CASSEWDRDNSPLHF. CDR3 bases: TGTGCCAGCAGTGAATGGGACAGGGATAATTCACCCCTCCACTTT.

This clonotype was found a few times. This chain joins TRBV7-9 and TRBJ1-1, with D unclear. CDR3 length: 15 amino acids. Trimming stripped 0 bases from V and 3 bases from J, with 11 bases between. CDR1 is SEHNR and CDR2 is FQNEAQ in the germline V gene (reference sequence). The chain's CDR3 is CASSLARWRDTEAFF. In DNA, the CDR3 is TGTGCCAGCAGCTTAGCGCGATGGAGGGACACTGAAGCTTTCTTT.

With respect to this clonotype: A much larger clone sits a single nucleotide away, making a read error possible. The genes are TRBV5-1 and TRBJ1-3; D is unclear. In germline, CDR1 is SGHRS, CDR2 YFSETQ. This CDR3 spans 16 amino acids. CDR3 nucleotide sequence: TGCGCCAGCAGCTTGAGTGGCTCCCCCTCTGGAATCACCATATATTTT. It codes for CASSLSGSPSGITIYF.

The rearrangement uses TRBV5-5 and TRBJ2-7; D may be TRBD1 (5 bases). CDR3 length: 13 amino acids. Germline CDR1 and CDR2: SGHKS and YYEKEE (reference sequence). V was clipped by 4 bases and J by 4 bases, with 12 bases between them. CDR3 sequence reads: CASSHPDSYEQYF. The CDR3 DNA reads TGTGCCAGCAGCCACCCAGACAGTTACGAGCAGTACTTC.

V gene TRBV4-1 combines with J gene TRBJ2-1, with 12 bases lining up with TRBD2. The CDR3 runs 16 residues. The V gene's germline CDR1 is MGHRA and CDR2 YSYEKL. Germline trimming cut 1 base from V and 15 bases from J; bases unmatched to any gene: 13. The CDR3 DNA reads TGCGCCAGCAGCCAAGTACTAGCGGGAGGTTCCGAGGGGCCGTTCTTC. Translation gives CASSQVLAGGSEGPFF.

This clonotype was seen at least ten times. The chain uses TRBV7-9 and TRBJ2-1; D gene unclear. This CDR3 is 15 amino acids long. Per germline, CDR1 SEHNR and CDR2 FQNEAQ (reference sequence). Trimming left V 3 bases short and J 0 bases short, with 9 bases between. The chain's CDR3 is CASSFDSSSYNEQFF. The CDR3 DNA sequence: TGTGCCAGCAGCTTCGACTCGAGCTCCTACAATGAGCAGTTCTTC.

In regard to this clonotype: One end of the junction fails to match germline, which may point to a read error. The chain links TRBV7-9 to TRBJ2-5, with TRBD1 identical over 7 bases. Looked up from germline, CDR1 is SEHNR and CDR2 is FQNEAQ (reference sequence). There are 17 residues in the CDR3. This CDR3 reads CASSQVASARGMQTQYF. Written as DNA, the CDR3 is TGCGCCAGCAGCCAAGTCGCATCGGCCAGGGGGATGCAGACCCAGTACTTC.

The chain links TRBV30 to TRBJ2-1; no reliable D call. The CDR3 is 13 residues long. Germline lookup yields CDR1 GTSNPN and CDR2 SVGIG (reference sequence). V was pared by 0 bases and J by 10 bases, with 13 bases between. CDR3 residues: CAWSVGGPEEQFF. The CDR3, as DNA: TGTGCCTGGAGTGTTGGTGGGCCGGAGGAGCAGTTCTTC.

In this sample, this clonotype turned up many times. The CDR3 DNA reads TGCAGTGCTAGTGGAGAGGGGGGACCACCTGAGCAGTTCTTC. It codes for CSASGEGGPPEQFF. The chain uses TRBV20-1 and TRBJ2-1, with D perhaps given as TRBD1 or TRBD2 (6 bases each). Germline V gene lookup returns CDR1 DFQATT and CDR2 SNEGSKA (reference sequence). With 3 bases removed from V and 9 bases from J, the gap between germline ends came to 18 bases. The length of the CDR3 is 14 residues.

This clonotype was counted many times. This CDR3 reads CASRPGTEITYEQYF. The CDR3 DNA sequence: TGTGCCAGCAGACCCGGGACAGAGATTACCTACGAGCAGTACTTC. The rearrangement uses TRBV6-5 and TRBJ2-7; 7 bases line up with TRBD1. Per the germline V gene, CDR1 is MNHEY and CDR2 is SVGAGI. The length of the CDR3 is 15 residues. Trimming took 6 bases from V and 2 from J; bases not matched to a gene: 10.

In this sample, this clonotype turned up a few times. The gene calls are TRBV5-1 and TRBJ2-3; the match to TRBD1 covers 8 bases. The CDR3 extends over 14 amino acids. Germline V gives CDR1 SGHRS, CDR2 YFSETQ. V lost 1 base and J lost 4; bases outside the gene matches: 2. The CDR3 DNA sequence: TGCGCCAGCAGCTTGCCGACAGGGGCAGATACGCAGTATTTT. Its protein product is CASSLPTGADTQYF.

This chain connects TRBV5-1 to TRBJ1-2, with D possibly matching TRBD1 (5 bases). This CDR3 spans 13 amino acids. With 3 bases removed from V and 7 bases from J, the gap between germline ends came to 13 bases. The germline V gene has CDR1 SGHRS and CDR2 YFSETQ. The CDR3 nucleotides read TGCGCCAGCAGCTATAGGGGTAACGCTGGCTACACCTTC. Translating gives CASSYRGNAGYTF.

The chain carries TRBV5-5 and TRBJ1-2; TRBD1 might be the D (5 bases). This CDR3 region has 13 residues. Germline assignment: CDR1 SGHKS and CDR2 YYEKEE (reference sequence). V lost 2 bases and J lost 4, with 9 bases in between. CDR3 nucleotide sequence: TGTGCCAGCAGCTTCGGACACACCTATGGCTACACCTTC. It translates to CASSFGHTYGYTF.

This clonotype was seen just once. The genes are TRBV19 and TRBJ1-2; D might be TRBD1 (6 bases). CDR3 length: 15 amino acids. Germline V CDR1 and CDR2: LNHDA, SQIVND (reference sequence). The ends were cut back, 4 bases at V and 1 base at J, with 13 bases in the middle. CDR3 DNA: TGTGCCAGTAGTACCAAAACAGGGATTAACTATGGCTACACCTTC. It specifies CASSTKTGINYGYTF.

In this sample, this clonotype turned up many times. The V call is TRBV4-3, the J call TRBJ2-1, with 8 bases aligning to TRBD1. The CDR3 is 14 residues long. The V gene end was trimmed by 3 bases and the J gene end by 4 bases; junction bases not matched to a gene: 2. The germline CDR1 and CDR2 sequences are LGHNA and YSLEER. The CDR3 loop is CASSHRQGYNEQFF. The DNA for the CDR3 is TGCGCCAGCAGCCACCGACAGGGGTACAATGAGCAGTTCTTC.

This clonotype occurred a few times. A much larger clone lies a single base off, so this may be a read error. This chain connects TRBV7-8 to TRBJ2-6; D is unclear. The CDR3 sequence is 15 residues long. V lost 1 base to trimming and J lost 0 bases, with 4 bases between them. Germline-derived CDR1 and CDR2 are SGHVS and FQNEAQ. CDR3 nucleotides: TGTGCCAGCAGCTTAGAGAGCTCTGGGGCCAACGTCCTGACTTTC. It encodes CASSLESSGANVLTF.

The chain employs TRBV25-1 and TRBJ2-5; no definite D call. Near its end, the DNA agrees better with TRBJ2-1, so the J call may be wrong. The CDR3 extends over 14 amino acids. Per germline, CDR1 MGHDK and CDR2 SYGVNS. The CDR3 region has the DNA TGTGCCAGCAGTGATTCCTACTCCTACAATGAGCAGTTCTTC. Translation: CASSDSYSYNEQFF.

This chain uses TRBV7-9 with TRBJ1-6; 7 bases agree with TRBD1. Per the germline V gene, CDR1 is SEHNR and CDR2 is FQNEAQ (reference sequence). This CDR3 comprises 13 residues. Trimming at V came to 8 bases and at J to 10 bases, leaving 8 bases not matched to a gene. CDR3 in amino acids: CASRQGRESPLHF. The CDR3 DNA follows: TGTGCCAGCCGACAGGGTAGAGAATCACCCCTCCACTTT.

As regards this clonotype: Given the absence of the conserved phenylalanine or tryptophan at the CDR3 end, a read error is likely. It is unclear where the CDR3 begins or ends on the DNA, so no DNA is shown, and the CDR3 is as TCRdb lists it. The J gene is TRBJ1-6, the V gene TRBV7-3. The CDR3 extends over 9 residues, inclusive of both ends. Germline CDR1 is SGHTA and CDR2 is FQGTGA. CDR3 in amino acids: CASSPSITT.

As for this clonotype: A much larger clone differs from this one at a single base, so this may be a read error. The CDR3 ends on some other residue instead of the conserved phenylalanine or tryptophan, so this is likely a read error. CDR3 residues: CASSRDRDAAQPQHS. The DNA of the CDR3 is TGTGCCAGCAGTAGGGACAGGGATGCCGCTCAGCCCCAGCATTCT. The chain carries TRBV12-3 or TRBV12-4 and TRBJ1-5; 9 bases fit TRBD1. Germline trimming cut 5 bases from V and 6 bases from J; bases unmatched to any gene: 8. The CDR3 runs 15 residues.

CDR3 protein: CASSVPGRRRGASEQFF. The CDR3 nucleotides read TGTGCCAGTAGTGTCCCGGGTCGTCGTCGGGGTGCGAGTGAGCAGTTCTTC. This chain connects TRBV19 to TRBJ2-1; a weak D match, TRBD2 (5 bases). With 5 bases removed from V and 9 bases from J, the gap between germline ends came to 26 bases. CDR1 is LNHDA, CDR2 SQIVND, per germline (reference sequence). The CDR3 extends over 17 amino acids.

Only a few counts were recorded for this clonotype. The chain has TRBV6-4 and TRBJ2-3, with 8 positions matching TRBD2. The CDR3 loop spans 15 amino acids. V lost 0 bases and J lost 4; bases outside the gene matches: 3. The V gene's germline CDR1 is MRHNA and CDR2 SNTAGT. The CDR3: CASSDSTGGPDTQYF. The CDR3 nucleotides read TGTGCCAGCAGTGACTCGACGGGGGGGCCAGATACGCAGTATTTT.

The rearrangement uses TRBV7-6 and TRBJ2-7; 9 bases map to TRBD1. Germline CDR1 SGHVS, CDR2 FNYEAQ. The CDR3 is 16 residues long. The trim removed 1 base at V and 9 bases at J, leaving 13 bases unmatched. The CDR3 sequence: CASSLGVQQGASGQYF. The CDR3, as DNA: TGTGCCAGCAGCTTAGGTGTGCAACAGGGGGCCTCCGGGCAGTACTTC.

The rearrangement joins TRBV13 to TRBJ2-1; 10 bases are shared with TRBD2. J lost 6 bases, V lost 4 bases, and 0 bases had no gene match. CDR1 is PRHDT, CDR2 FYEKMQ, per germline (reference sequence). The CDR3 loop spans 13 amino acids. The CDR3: CASSSSGGNEQFF. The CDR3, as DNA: TGTGCCAGCAGCTCTAGCGGGGGCAATGAGCAGTTCTTC. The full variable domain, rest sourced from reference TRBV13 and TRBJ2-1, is AAGVIQSPRHLIKEKRETATLKCYPIPRHDTVYWYQQGPGQDPQFLISFYEKMQSDKGSIPDRFSAQQFSDYHSELNMSSLELGDSALYFCASSSSGGNEQFFGPGTRLTVL.